The rows below give T cell receptor beta chains drawn from one sample of a study of blood T cell repertoires in COVID-19. Clones were sequenced by immunoSEQ multiplex PCR, and TCRdb holds only the in-frame ones, with some missing. The sample consists of 200,000 to 300,000 clones, about 85% of them appearing once. Input material: peripheral blood. These TCRs come from a man aged 55 to 70 who had recovered from COVID-19. Each CDR3 is given with its conserved first and last residue. Fields, in order: V gene, J gene, D gene, clone size, CDR3 DNA, CDR3 protein. The D gene is left open where the match is weak. The size entry is marked missing in some rows and otherwise reads once, few, many or a size class.

V: TRBV19; J: TRBJ1-1; D: TRBD1; size: -; DNA: TGTGCCAGTAGCAGGACAGGGGGCATGAACATGAACACTGAAGCTTTCTTT; CDR3: CASSRTGGMNMNTEAFF
V: TRBV27; J: TRBJ2-3; D: -; size: -; DNA: TGTGCCAGCAGTTTGGGCAGGGGCCACACAGATACGCAGTATTTT; CDR3: CASSLGRGHTDTQYF
V: TRBV19; J: TRBJ1-3; D: TRBD1; size: -; DNA: TGTGCCAGTAGCCCATCTTGGACAGGGGTCAAGCACTCTGGAAACACCATATATTTT; CDR3: CASSPSWTGVKHSGNTIYF
V: TRBV6-5; J: TRBJ2-7; D: -; size: few; DNA: TGTGCCAGCAGTTACTCCCCCAGGGATGGGCAGTACTTC; CDR3: CASSYSPRDGQYF
V: TRBV11-2; J: TRBJ1-3; D: -; size: -; DNA: TGTGCCAGCAGCGCAAGGGGGGGCAGTCTTCACATATATTTT; CDR3: CASSARGGSLHIYF
V: TRBV18; J: TRBJ1-2; D: TRBD1; size: -; DNA: TGTGCCAGCTCTCTCCAAGGACAGGTCATCCAAAGGGAGTACACCTTC; CDR3: CASSLQGQVIQREYTF
V: TRBV19; J: TRBJ2-2; D: -; size: -; DNA: TGTGCCAGTAGTATCAATCGGGGGACCGGGGAGCTGTTTTTT; CDR3: CASSINRGTGELFF
V: TRBV7-3; J: TRBJ2-3; D: -; size: once; DNA: TGTGCCAGCAGCCCCCGCGGTTGGGGGACTAGCACAGATACGCAGTATTTT; CDR3: CASSPRGWGTSTDTQYF
V: TRBV27; J: TRBJ2-7; D: TRBD1; size: -; DNA: TGTGCCAGCAGTTTTCGACAGGGCTACGAGCAGTACTTC; CDR3: CASSFRQGYEQYF
V: TRBV9; J: TRBJ1-6; D: TRBD1; size: -; DNA: TGTGCCAGCAGCCCTCGACAGGGGGTGGGATCACCCCTCCACTTT; CDR3: CASSPRQGVGSPLHF
V: TRBV13; J: TRBJ1-2; D: -; size: -; DNA: TGTGCCAGCAGCCAAGGGAGGGACCACAGGGATAACTATGGCTACACCTTC; CDR3: CASSQGRDHRDNYGYTF
V: TRBV23-1; J: TRBJ2-7; D: TRBD1; size: -; DNA: TGCGCCAGAGGAGGACAGGCTGGAAACGAGCAGTACTTC; CDR3: CARGGQAGNEQYF
V: TRBV3-1/TRBV3-2; J: TRBJ2-7; D: TRBD1; size: once; DNA: TGTGCCAGCAGCCAAGACGTACAGGGGCGAAGGCACGAGCAGTACTTC; CDR3: CASSQDVQGRRHEQYF
V: TRBV11-1; J: TRBJ2-1; D: -; size: -; DNA: TGTGCCAGCAGCGACCGAAGAGCAGGCCACAATGAGCAGTTCTTC; CDR3: CASSDRRAGHNEQFF
V: TRBV7-9; J: TRBJ2-7; D: TRBD1; size: -; DNA: TGTGCCAGCAGCTCCCCGGCGGGACAGGGTTACGAGCAGTACTTC; CDR3: CASSSPAGQGYEQYF
V: TRBV6-1; J: TRBJ1-6; D: TRBD1; size: once; DNA: TGTGCCAGCAGTGAAAGCATGGGACAGGGTAATTCACCCCTCCACTTT; CDR3: CASSESMGQGNSPLHF
V: TRBV27; J: TRBJ1-6; D: -; size: -; DNA: TGTGCCAGCAGTTTATGGGTTCCGGGGGTAGATCCCCATTCACCCCTCCACTTT; CDR3: CASSLWVPGVDPHSPLHF
V: TRBV7-8; J: TRBJ2-7; D: -; size: -; DNA: TGTGCCAGCAGCTTCTCCTCGGGACAAAGCTACGAGCAGTACTTC; CDR3: CASSFSSGQSYEQYF
V: TRBV19; J: TRBJ2-3; D: -; size: -; DNA: TGTGCCAGTAGTGGCAGGCTTTCAGATACGCAGTATTTT; CDR3: CASSGRLSDTQYF
V: TRBV4-2; J: TRBJ1-1; D: -; size: -; DNA: TGTGCCAGCAGCCAAGGAGACGTCACAACCCTCAGGGATCGAGGCTTT; CDR3: CASSQGDVTTLRDRGF
V: TRBV27; J: TRBJ2-1; D: TRBD2; size: once; DNA: TGTGCCAGCACACCTAGCGGGCCCGTCTCCTACAATGAGCAGTTCTTC; CDR3: CASTPSGPVSYNEQFF
V: TRBV3-1/TRBV3-2; J: TRBJ1-5; D: TRBD1; size: -; DNA: TGTGCCAGCAGCCAAGAGAGGGACAGGGACCATAGCAATCAGCCCCAGCATTTT; CDR3: CASSQERDRDHSNQPQHF
V: TRBV19; J: TRBJ1-3; D: -; size: -; DNA: TGTGCCAGTACCCGCGGGGGCTCTGGAAACACCATATATTTT; CDR3: CASTRGGSGNTIYF
V: TRBV6-2/TRBV6-3; J: TRBJ2-1; D: TRBD2; size: few; DNA: TGTGCCAGCAGCCGAACCGCGGGGGGCTCCTACAATGAGCAGTTCTTC; CDR3: CASSRTAGGSYNEQFF
V: TRBV9; J: TRBJ1-1; D: -; size: -; DNA: TGTGCCAGCAGCGTAGTGTCGGACACTGAAGCTTTCTTT; CDR3: CASSVVSDTEAFF
V: TRBV5-1; J: TRBJ2-3; D: TRBD2; size: once; DNA: TGCGCCAGCAGATCAGGACTAGCGGGGACCCCTAGCACAGATACGCAGTATTTT; CDR3: CASRSGLAGTPSTDTQYF
V: TRBV11-2; J: TRBJ1-1; D: -; size: once; DNA: TGTGCCAGCAGCTTTGTGGGGGGAGGGAGAACTGAAGCTTTCTTT; CDR3: CASSFVGGGRTEAFF
V: TRBV7-2; J: TRBJ1-2; D: TRBD1; size: -; DNA: TGTGCCAGCAGCTTATTCGGGACAGAGTATGGCTACACCTTC; CDR3: CASSLFGTEYGYTF
V: TRBV7-9; J: TRBJ1-1; D: TRBD1; size: -; DNA: TGTGCCAGCAGCCTCCGAAAACAGGGGAGGGCTTTCTTT; CDR3: CASSLRKQGRAFF
V: TRBV18; J: TRBJ2-2; D: -; size: -; DNA: TGTGCCAGCTCACCAGACAAAGTAGCGGCCGGGGAGCTGTTTTTT; CDR3: CASSPDKVAAGELFF
V: TRBV7-6; J: TRBJ1-3; D: -; size: -; DNA: TGTGCCAGCAGCTCTCCGGGGATATCTGGAAACACCATATATTTT; CDR3: CASSSPGISGNTIYF
V: TRBV7-9; J: TRBJ2-5; D: -; size: -; DNA: TGTGCCAGCAGCTTAGACAGGGCTGAGACCCAGTACTTC; CDR3: CASSLDRAETQYF
V: TRBV3-1/TRBV3-2; J: TRBJ2-7; D: TRBD2; size: -; DNA: TGTGCCAGCAGTCTTAGCGGGGGGGCCTTCGGGGAGCAGTACTTC; CDR3: CASSLSGGAFGEQYF
V: TRBV5-6; J: TRBJ1-3; D: TRBD1; size: -; DNA: TGTGCCAGCAGCTTGGCCGGCGCGCGTACAGGGGCTGGAAACACCATATATTTT; CDR3: CASSLAGARTGAGNTIYF
V: TRBV6-5; J: TRBJ2-3; D: TRBD1; size: -; DNA: TGTGCCAGCAAGCCCGGGGGACAGGGTGCAGATACGCAGTATTTT; CDR3: CASKPGGQGADTQYF
V: TRBV24-1; J: TRBJ2-3; D: -; size: -; DNA: TGTGCCACCAGTGATCCAGGCCGCGGGCCCCTTGGTTCAGATACGCAGTATTTT; CDR3: CATSDPGRGPLGSDTQYF
V: TRBV7-2; J: TRBJ1-5; D: TRBD1; size: once; DNA: TGTGCCAGCAGCTCGGGACAGGTTTATCAGCCCCAGCATTTT; CDR3: CASSSGQVYQPQHF
V: TRBV6-2/TRBV6-3; J: TRBJ2-1; D: -; size: -; DNA: TGTGCCAGCAGTTGGCTCCATGAGCAGTTCTTC; CDR3: CASSWLHEQFF
V: TRBV7-9; J: TRBJ1-2; D: TRBD1; size: once; DNA: TGTGCCAGCAGCTTTTGGGACAGGGATTATGGCTACACCTTC; CDR3: CASSFWDRDYGYTF
V: TRBV14; J: TRBJ1-5; D: -; size: -; DNA: TGTGCCAGCAGCCCCAACAGATCCCCCAGCGGGCCCCAGCATTTT; CDR3: CASSPNRSPSGPQHF
V: TRBV3-1/TRBV3-2; J: TRBJ2-7; D: -; size: -; DNA: TGTGCCAGCAGCGAGGGTGGCAGGACCCGAACCTACGAGCAGTACTTC; CDR3: CASSEGGRTRTYEQYF
V: TRBV5-1; J: TRBJ2-1; D: TRBD2; size: -; DNA: TGCGCCACCCTACCCCCTAGCGGGGGTCCTATTTACAATGAGCAGTTCTTC; CDR3: CATLPPSGGPIYNEQFF
V: TRBV24-1; J: TRBJ1-5; D: TRBD1; size: -; DNA: TGTGCCACCCAGGGGGGCCATTTTCAGCCCCAGCATTTT; CDR3: CATQGGHFQPQHF
V: TRBV12-3/TRBV12-4; J: TRBJ1-1; D: -; size: -; DNA: TGTGCCAGCACTGGGGGGGAATGGACTGAAGCTTTCTTT; CDR3: CASTGGEWTEAFF
V: TRBV7-2; J: TRBJ2-5; D: TRBD2; size: -; DNA: TGTGCCAGCAGCCAATCGCTAGCGGTGGAGACCCAGTACTTC; CDR3: CASSQSLAVETQYF
V: TRBV5-1; J: TRBJ1-1; D: TRBD1; size: -; DNA: TGCGCCAGCAGCCACCGGGACAGGGGCACGAACACTGAAGCTTTCTTT; CDR3: CASSHRDRGTNTEAFF
V: TRBV6-5; J: TRBJ1-3; D: -; size: -; DNA: TGTGCCAGCAGTTACTCGTTGAGCTCTGGAAACACCATATATTTT; CDR3: CASSYSLSSGNTIYF
V: TRBV10-3; J: TRBJ2-3; D: TRBD2; size: -; DNA: TGTGCCATCAGTGAGCGGGGGGATAACACAGATACGCAGTATTTT; CDR3: CAISERGDNTDTQYF
V: TRBV24-1; J: TRBJ2-1; D: TRBD2; size: once; DNA: TGTGCCACCAGTGAGGCGGGACTAGAATATGAGCAGTTCTTC; CDR3: CATSEAGLEYEQFF
V: TRBV5-4; J: TRBJ2-1; D: TRBD2; size: once; DNA: TGTGCCAGCAGCCCTGGACTAGCGGGGGCGATCTACAATGAGCAGTTCTTC; CDR3: CASSPGLAGAIYNEQFF
V: TRBV18; J: TRBJ2-7; D: -; size: -; DNA: TGTGCCAGCTCCCCCAGGTCGGCATACGAGCAGTACTTC; CDR3: CASSPRSAYEQYF
V: TRBV5-1; J: TRBJ2-3; D: TRBD2; size: -; DNA: TGCGCCAGCAGCTACGGACTAGCGGGGGGAAGCACAGATACGCAGTATTTT; CDR3: CASSYGLAGGSTDTQYF
V: TRBV11-3; J: TRBJ2-3; D: -; size: -; DNA: TGTGCCAGCAGCTTTGGAGGTGATACGCAGTATTTT; CDR3: CASSFGGDTQYF
V: TRBV7-2; J: TRBJ2-5; D: -; size: -; DNA: TGTGCCAGCAGTCGGTCTAGTCTGGAGACCCAGTACTTC; CDR3: CASSRSSLETQYF
V: TRBV5-1; J: TRBJ2-5; D: TRBD1; size: -; DNA: TGCGCCAGCAGGGGTGCAGGGGGTGGTCAAGAGACCCAGTACTTC; CDR3: CASRGAGGGQETQYF